The rows below give T cell receptor beta chains drawn from one sample of a study of blood T cell repertoires in COVID-19. The table came from immunoSEQ multiplex PCR; TCRdb's copy has only in-frame clones and leaves some out. The sample comprises a few hundred thousand clones, roughly 89% of which are singletons, and 1.5% to 2% rests with the top ten. Sequencing was performed on PBMCs or T cells enriched from blood (not recorded which). The source of these receptors is a woman aged 18-29 years with acute COVID-19. CDR3s include the opening cysteine and the closing phenylalanine or tryptophan. The D gene is left open where the match is weak. A row's size may be missing; if present it is once, few, many or a size class.

CDR3	DNA	J	size	D	V
CASSLMRQSSSYEQYF	TGTGCCAGCAGCTTGATGAGACAGTCTAGCTCCTACGAGCAGTACTTC	TRBJ2-7	once	NA	TRBV5-4
CSVEEADYTDTQYF	TGCAGCGTTGAAGAAGCGGATTACACAGATACGCAGTATTTT	TRBJ2-3	NA	NA	TRBV29-1
CASSSTGGRLETQYF	TGTGCCAGCAGCTCCACAGGGGGTCGATTGGAGACCCAGTACTTC	TRBJ2-5	NA	TRBD1	TRBV7-3
CASTRDQETQYF	TGCGCCAGCACGCGGGACCAAGAGACCCAGTACTTC	TRBJ2-5	NA	NA	TRBV5-1
CASSYSQGLGLETQYF	TGTGCCAGCAGTTACTCGCAAGGACTAGGATTGGAGACCCAGTACTTC	TRBJ2-5	NA	TRBD2	TRBV6-2/TRBV6-3
CASGTGGLGYTF	TGTGCCAGTGGGACGGGGGGCTTGGGCTACACCTTC	TRBJ1-2	NA	NA	TRBV19
CASSHTGKGGYGYTF	TGTGCCAGCAGCCATACAGGGAAAGGGGGCTATGGCTACACCTTC	TRBJ1-2	NA	NA	TRBV11-1
CASSLEAGRTDTQYF	TGTGCCAGCAGCTTAGAGGCAGGGAGGACAGATACGCAGTATTTT	TRBJ2-3	NA	NA	TRBV11-3
CASSQYFPGREDSPLHF	TGCGCCAGCAGCCAATACTTTCCGGGACGGGAGGATTCACCCCTCCACTTT	TRBJ1-6	NA	NA	TRBV4-1
CASRGRRSGNTIYF	TGTGCCAGCAGAGGTAGGAGATCTGGAAACACCATATATTTT	TRBJ1-3	few	NA	TRBV14
CASSLGLDRNEQFF	TGCGCCAGCAGCTTGGGACTGGACAGGAATGAGCAGTTCTTC	TRBJ2-1	NA	TRBD1	TRBV5-1
CASSQGGGNQPQHF	TGTGCCAGCAGCCAAGGAGGTGGCAATCAGCCCCAGCATTTT	TRBJ1-5	NA	NA	TRBV3-1/TRBV3-2
CASSLTGTLTENSPLHF	TGTGCCAGCTCACTAACCGGGACTCTGACGGAGAATTCACCCCTCCACTTT	TRBJ1-6	NA	NA	TRBV18
CASFVRVTVTQYF	TGTGCCAGCTTTGTCCGGGTGACGGTTACGCAGTATTTT	TRBJ2-3	NA	NA	TRBV11-2
CATRDRGINEKLFF	TGTGCCACGCGAGACCGAGGCATTAATGAAAAACTGTTTTTT	TRBJ1-4	NA	NA	TRBV25-1
CASSEGTSGRRYNEQFF	TGCGCCAGCAGTGAGGGGACTAGCGGGAGGCGGTACAATGAGCAGTTCTTC	TRBJ2-1	NA	TRBD2	TRBV10-1
CASSPGRSTDTQYF	TGTGCCAGCAGCCCTGGCAGGAGCACAGATACGCAGTATTTT	TRBJ2-3	NA	NA	TRBV14
CASSYSSQVGTQYF	TGTGCCAGCAGTTACTCGTCCCAGGTCGGGACCCAGTACTTC	TRBJ2-5	NA	NA	TRBV6-2/TRBV6-3
CASSPRDRVNSPLHF	TGTGCCAGCAGCCCCCGGGACAGGGTAAATTCACCCCTCCACTTT	TRBJ1-6	NA	TRBD1	TRBV3-1/TRBV3-2
CASSYSSGSANEQFF	TGTGCCAGCAGCTATTCGAGCGGTTCGGCCAATGAGCAGTTCTTC	TRBJ2-1	NA	NA	TRBV7-9
CASSLEYLGTGPNEQYF	TGCGCCAGCAGCTTGGAATATCTTGGGACAGGGCCCAACGAGCAGTACTTC	TRBJ2-7	NA	TRBD1	TRBV5-1
CATSRAGVLSYNEQFF	TGTGCCACCAGCAGGGCAGGCGTACTCTCCTACAATGAGCAGTTCTTC	TRBJ2-1	NA	NA	TRBV15